This TCR beta chain was recorded in a study of breast tumors, draining lymph nodes, adjacent tissues. Study results and limitations: Findings are consistent with lymph node origin and intratumoral expansion of most tumor T cells. Tumor repertoires ranked between lymph nodes and nontumor tissue in diversity, with V and J gene preferences. Compared with basal-like, luminal-like tumors shared significantly more repertoire with nontumor tissue.

Axillary draining lymph nodes of breast cancer patients supplied the node samples. Each CDR3 protein is one row after TCRdb ran MiXCR on the multiplex PCR reads. In the table there are roughly 220,000 distinct CDR3 sequences, less than 40% of which are singletons. As to this clonotype: Its cognate antigen is unknown.

This CDR3 has 13 residues. Germline V CDR1 and CDR2: ENHRY, SYGVKD. V gave up 6 bases and J gave up 7 bases; unmatched junction bases: 6. The receptor comes from a female donor with breast cancer. Some clones in this sample may be carry-over from other donors' samples. This chain connects TRBV10-3 to TRBJ2-3; 8 bases align to TRBD1. The specimen was axillary lymph node tissue. For the CDR3, the DNA is TGTGCCATCAGACAGGGGGAAAGAAATACGCAGTATTTT. Its protein product is CAIRQGERNTQYF.